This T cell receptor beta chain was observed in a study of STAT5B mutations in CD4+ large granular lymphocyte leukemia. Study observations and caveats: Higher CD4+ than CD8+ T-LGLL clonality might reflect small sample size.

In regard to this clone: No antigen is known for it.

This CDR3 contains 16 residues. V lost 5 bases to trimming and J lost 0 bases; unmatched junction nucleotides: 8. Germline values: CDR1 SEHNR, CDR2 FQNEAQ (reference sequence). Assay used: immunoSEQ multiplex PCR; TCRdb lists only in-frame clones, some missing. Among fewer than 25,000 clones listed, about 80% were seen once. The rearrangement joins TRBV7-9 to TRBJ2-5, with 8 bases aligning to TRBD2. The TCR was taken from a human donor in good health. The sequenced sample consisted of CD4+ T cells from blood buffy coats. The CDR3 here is CASSPERLAHQETQYF. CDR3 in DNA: TGTGCCAGCAGCCCTGAACGACTAGCGCACCAAGAGACCCAGTACTTC.